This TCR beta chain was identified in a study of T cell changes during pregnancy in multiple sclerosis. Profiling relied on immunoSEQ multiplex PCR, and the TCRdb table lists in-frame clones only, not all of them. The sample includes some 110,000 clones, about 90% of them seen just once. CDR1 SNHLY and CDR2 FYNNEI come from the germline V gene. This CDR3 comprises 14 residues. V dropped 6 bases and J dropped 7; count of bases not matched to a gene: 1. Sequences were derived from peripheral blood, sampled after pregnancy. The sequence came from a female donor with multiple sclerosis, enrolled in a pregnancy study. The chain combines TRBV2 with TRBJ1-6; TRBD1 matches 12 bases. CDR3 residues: CASRGTGGNSPLHF. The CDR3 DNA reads TGTGCCAGCAGAGGGACAGGGGGCAATTCACCCCTCCACTTT.